Sequencing of this T cell receptor (beta chain) was carried out in a study of blood T cell repertoires in COVID-19. Overall study: T cells, B-cell-depleted T cells, or PBMCs provided the cDNA or gDNA that served as material.

The CDR3 length is 13 residues. The trim removed 6 bases at V and 9 bases at J, leaving 10 bases unmatched. Authors' methods: Reference gene primers were amplified, and this amplification served to estimate nucleated cell counts. The table came from immunoSEQ multiplex PCR; TCRdb's copy has only in-frame clones and leaves some out. The D gene and trimming were derived from the DNA, and the V and J assignments and clone size from that table. This sample has about 280,000 clones, with about nine tenths found just once. This rearrangement joins TRBV12-3 or TRBV12-4 to TRBJ1-1; 7 bases match TRBD1. The source is a woman aged 30 to 39 with COVID-19, enrolled during active disease. The sample taken for sequencing was peripheral blood. CDR3 coding DNA: TGTGCCAGCAGGAAGGGGGCGTCCCCCCAAGCTTTCTTT. This encodes CASRKGASPQAFF.